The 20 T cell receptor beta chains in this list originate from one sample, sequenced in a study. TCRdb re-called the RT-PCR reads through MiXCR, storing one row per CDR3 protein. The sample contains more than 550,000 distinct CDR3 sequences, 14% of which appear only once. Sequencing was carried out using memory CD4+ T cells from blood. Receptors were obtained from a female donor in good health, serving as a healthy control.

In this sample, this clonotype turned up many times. The CDR3 here is CASRKGTVYNNEQFF. In DNA form, the CDR3 reads TGTGCCAGCAGGAAAGGGACAGTCTATAACAATGAGCAGTTCTTC. The chain employs TRBV12-3 or TRBV12-4 and TRBJ2-1; TRBD1 matches 7 bases. V lost 6 bases to trimming and J lost 5 bases; unmatched junction nucleotides: 10. The CDR3 runs to 15 residues.

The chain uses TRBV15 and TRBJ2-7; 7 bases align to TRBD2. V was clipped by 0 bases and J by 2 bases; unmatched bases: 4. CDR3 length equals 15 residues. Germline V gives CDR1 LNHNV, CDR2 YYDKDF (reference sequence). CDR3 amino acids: CATSREFAGAYEQYF. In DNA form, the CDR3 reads TGTGCCACCAGCAGAGAGTTTGCGGGGGCCTACGAGCAGTACTTC.

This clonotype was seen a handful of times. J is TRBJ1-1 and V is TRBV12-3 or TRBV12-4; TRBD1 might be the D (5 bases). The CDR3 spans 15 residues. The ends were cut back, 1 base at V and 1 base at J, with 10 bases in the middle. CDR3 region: CASSLGLGGNTEAFF. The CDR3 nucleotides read TGTGCCAGCAGTTTAGGACTTGGGGGGAACACTGAAGCTTTCTTT.

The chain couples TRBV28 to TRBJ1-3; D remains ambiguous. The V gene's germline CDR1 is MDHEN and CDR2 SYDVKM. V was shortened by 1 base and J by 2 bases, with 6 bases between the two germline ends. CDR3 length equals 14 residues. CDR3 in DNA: TGTGCCAGCAGTTTATTCTCGGCTGGAAACACCATATATTTT. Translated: CASSLFSAGNTIYF.

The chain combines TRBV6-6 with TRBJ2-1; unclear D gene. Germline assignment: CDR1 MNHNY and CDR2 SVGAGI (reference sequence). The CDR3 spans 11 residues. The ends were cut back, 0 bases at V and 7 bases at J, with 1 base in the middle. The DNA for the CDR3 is TGTGCCAGCAGTTACTCGAATGAGCAGTTCTTC. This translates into CASSYSNEQFF.

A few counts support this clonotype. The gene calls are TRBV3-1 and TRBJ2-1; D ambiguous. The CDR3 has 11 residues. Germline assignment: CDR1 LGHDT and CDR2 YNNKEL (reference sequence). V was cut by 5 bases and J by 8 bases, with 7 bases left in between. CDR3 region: CASSSGYEQFF. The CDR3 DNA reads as TGTGCCAGCAGCTCTGGCTATGAGCAGTTCTTC.

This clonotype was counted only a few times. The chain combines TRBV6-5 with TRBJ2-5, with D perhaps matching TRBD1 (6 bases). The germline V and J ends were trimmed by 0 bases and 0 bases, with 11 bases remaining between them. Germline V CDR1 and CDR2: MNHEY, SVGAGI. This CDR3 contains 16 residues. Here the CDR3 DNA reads TGTGCCAGCAGTTACTCCGGGACAACCTACCAAGAGACCCAGTACTTC. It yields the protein CASSYSGTTYQETQYF.

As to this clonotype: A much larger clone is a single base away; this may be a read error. The CDR3 is CSVLQGALNTEAFF. The CDR3 DNA follows: TGCAGCGTTCTCCAGGGGGCATTGAACACTGAAGCTTTCTTT. This rearrangement joins TRBV29-1 to TRBJ1-1; 8 positions agree with TRBD1. Germline CDR1 and CDR2: SQVTM and ANQGSEA. The CDR3 spans 14 residues. Trimming at V came to 5 bases and at J to 0 bases, leaving 5 bases not matched to a gene.

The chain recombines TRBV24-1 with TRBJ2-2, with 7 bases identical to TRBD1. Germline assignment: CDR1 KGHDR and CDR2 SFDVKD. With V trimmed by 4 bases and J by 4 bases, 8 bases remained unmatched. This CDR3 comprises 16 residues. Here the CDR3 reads CATSDPGRGRTGELFF. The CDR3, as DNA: TGTGCCACCAGTGACCCGGGTAGGGGGCGCACCGGGGAGCTGTTTTTT.

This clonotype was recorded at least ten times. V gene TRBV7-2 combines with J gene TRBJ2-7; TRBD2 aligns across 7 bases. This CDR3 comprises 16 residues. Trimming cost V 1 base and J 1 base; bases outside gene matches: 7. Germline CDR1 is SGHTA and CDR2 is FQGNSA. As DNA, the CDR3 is TGTGCCAGCAGCTTAGGTTGGTCGGGGGGATCCTACGAGCAGTACTTC. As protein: CASSLGWSGGSYEQYF.

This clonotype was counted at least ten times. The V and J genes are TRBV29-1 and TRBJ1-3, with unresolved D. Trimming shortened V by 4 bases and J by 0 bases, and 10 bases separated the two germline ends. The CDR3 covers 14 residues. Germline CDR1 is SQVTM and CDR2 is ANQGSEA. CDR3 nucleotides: TGCAGCGTTGGAGGACGCGGCTCTGGAAACACCATATATTTT. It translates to CSVGGRGSGNTIYF.

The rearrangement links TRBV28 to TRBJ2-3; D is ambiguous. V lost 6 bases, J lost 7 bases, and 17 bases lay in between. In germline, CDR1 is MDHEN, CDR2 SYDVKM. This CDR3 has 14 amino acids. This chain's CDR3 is CASSLKWGRNTQYF. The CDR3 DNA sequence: TGTGCCAGCAGCCTGAAGTGGGGAAGAAATACGCAGTATTTT.

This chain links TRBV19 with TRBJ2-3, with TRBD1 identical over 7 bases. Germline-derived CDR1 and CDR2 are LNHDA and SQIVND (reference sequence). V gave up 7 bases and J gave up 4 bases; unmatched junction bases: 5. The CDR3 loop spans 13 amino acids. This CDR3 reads CASNPQGADTQYF. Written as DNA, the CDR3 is TGTGCCAGTAATCCTCAGGGGGCAGATACGCAGTATTTT.

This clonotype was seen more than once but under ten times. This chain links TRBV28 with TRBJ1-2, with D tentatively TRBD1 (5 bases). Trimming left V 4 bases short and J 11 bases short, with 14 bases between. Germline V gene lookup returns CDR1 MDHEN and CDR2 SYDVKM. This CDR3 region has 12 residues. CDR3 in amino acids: CASSSISRGYTF. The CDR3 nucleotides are TGTGCCAGCAGTTCCATCTCGAGGGGTTACACCTTC.

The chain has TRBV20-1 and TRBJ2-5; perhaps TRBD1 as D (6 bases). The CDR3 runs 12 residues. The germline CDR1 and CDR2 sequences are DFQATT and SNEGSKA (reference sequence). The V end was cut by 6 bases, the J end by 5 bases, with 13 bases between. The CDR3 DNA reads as TGCAGTGCCAGGGGTAGCTACGAGACCCAGTACTTC. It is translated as CSARGSYETQYF.

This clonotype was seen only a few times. DNA of the CDR3: TGTGCCAGCAGCCAACCGACAGGGGGCATTAACTATGGCTACACCTTC. It yields the protein CASSQPTGGINYGYTF. The chain uses TRBV28 and TRBJ1-2; 10 nucleotides line up with TRBD1. This CDR3 has 16 amino acids. Germline lookup yields CDR1 MDHEN and CDR2 SYDVKM. The trim removed 6 bases at V and 1 base at J, leaving 8 bases unmatched.

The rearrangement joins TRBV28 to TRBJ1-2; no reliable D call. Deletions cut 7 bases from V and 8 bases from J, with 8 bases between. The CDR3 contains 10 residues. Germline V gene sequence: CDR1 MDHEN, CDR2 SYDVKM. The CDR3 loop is CASMDVGYTF. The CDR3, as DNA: TGTGCCAGCATGGACGTGGGCTACACCTTC.

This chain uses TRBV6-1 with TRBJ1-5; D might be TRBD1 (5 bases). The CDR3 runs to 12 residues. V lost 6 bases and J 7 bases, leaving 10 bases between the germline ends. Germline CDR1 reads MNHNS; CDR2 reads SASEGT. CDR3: CASRNGAQPQHF. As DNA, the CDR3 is TGTGCCAGCAGGAACGGGGCCCAGCCCCAGCATTTT.

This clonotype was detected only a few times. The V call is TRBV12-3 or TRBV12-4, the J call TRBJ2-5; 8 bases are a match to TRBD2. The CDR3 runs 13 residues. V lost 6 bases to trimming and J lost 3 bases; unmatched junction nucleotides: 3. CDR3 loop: CASRIAGKETQYF. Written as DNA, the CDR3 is TGTGCCAGCAGAATAGCGGGAAAAGAGACCCAGTACTTC.

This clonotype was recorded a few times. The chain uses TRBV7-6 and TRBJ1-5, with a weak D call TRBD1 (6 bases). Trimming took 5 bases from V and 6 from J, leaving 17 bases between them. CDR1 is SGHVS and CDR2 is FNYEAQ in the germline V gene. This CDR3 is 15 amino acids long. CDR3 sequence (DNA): TGTGCCAGCAGCCCACAGGGAGGGGCAGGTCAGCCCCAGCATTTT. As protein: CASSPQGGAGQPQHF.